Included here is one TCR beta chain sequence, with context. This entry is derived from a study of CD8 T cells in Susac syndrome. This CDR3 is 13 amino acids long. CDR1 and CDR2 (germline): SGHRS, YFSETQ. Trimming stripped 1 base from V and 5 bases from J, with 9 bases between. Random hexamers were used to reverse transcribe about 0.5 to 1 ug of RNA. Each CDR3 protein is one row after TCRdb ran MiXCR on the immunoSEQ multiplex PCR reads. Here the sample spans more than 150,000 distinct CDR3 sequences, over 85% being singletons. Sequencing used CD4+ T cells from PBMCs. This TCR was sampled from a human donor in good health. The J gene is TRBJ1-2, the V gene TRBV5-1, with D perhaps matching TRBD1 (6 bases). The CDR3 sequence is CASSLTGTYGYTF. The DNA for the CDR3 is TGCGCCAGCAGCTTGACAGGGACATATGGCTACACCTTC.